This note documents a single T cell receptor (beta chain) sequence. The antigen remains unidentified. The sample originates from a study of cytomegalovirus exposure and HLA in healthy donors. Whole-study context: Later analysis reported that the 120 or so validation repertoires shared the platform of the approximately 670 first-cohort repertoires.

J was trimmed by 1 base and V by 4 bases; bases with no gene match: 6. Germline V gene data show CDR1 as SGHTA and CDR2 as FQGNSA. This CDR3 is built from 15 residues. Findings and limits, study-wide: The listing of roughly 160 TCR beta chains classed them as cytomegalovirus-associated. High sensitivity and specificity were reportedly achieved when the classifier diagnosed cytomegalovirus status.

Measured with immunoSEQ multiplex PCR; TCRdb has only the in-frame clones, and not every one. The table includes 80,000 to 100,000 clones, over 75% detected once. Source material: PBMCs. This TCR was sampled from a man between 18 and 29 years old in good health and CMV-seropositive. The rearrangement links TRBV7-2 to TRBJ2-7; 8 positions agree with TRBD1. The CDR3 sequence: CASSWRTGPSYEQYF. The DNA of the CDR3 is TGTGCCAGCAGCTGGCGGACAGGGCCTTCCTACGAGCAGTACTTC.